The 7 T cell receptor beta chains below were found in one sample sequenced in a study of cytomegalovirus exposure and HLA in healthy donors. 13 Jbeta primers and 60 Vbeta primers were used for the PCR. This table comes from immunoSEQ multiplex PCR, and its TCRdb copy is limited to in-frame clones, with some not included. Recorded here are 150,000 or so clones; the top ten clones represent under 2%. Sequencing input: PBMCs. The receptors were gathered from a woman in her forties or fifties in good health and CMV-seronegative.

The chain carries TRBV4-1 and TRBJ2-7, with D perhaps matching TRBD2 (5 bases). Germline V gene sequence: CDR1 MGHRA, CDR2 YSYEKL. V was cut by 1 base and J by 2 bases, with 9 bases left in between. This CDR3 is 14 amino acids long. CDR3 protein: CASSQGLAPYEQYF. The DNA of the CDR3 is TGCGCCAGCAGCCAAGGTCTAGCTCCCTACGAGCAGTACTTC.

The chain couples TRBV4-1 to TRBJ2-2; a weak D match, TRBD1 (5 bases). CDR3 length: 14 residues. Germline V gene sequence: CDR1 MGHRA, CDR2 YSYEKL. Trimming took off 2 bases at V and 5 bases at J, with 9 bases between the two ends. The CDR3 region has the DNA TGCGCCAGCAGCCAACACCAGGGTACCGGGGAGCTGTTTTTT. It translates to CASSQHQGTGELFF.

V gene TRBV19 combines with J gene TRBJ2-5; D may be TRBD1 (6 bases). The CDR3 extends over 13 amino acids. Deletions cut 6 bases from V and 5 bases from J, with 13 bases between. Germline assignment: CDR1 LNHDA and CDR2 SQIVND (reference sequence). The CDR3 here is CASSRGGFETQYF. Here the CDR3 DNA reads TGTGCCAGTAGCCGAGGGGGTTTCGAGACCCAGTACTTC.

The chain is built from TRBV10-2 and TRBJ2-1; 7 positions agree with TRBD1. CDR1 and CDR2 (germline): WSHSY, SAAADI. J was trimmed by 8 bases and V by 3 bases; bases with no gene match: 7. The length of the CDR3 is 14 residues. This CDR3 reads CASSEGGRDDEQFF. In DNA, the CDR3 is TGCGCCAGCAGTGAAGGGGGCAGGGATGATGAGCAGTTCTTC.

The genes are TRBV14 and TRBJ1-5; 7 bases align to TRBD1. Germline CDR1 and CDR2: SGHDN and FVKESK. The CDR3 spans 18 residues. V dropped 1 base and J dropped 1; count of bases not matched to a gene: 10. Written as DNA, the CDR3 is TGTGCCAGCAGCCAAGTGAACAGGGGTCGGGAAAGCAATCAGCCCCAGCATTTT. It codes for CASSQVNRGRESNQPQHF.

The gene calls are TRBV6-1 and TRBJ2-5, with D possibly matching TRBD2 (6 bases). This CDR3 region has 14 residues. V lost 1 base and J 5 bases, leaving 11 bases between the germline ends. Per the germline V gene, CDR1 is MNHNS and CDR2 is SASEGT. This chain's CDR3 is CASSEVAGRETQYF. CDR3 nucleotides: TGTGCCAGCAGTGAAGTCGCAGGGAGGGAGACCCAGTACTTC.

The rearrangement joins TRBV7-2 to TRBJ2-7; TRBD2 matches 13 bases. Germline V lookup: CDR1 SGHTA, CDR2 FQGNSA. This CDR3 contains 18 residues. Trimming removed 4 bases from V and 2 bases from J; junction bases left unmatched: 11. This CDR3 is CASSSPDRLAGGAYEQYF. The CDR3 nucleotides read TGTGCCAGCAGCTCCCCCGACCGACTAGCGGGAGGCGCCTACGAGCAGTACTTC.